This is a list of T cell receptor beta chains from one sample in a study of resident and recirculating memory T cells in vitiligo. Generated by immunoSEQ multiplex PCR, the TCRdb table keeps only in-frame clones and is missing some. This sample carries around 40,000 clones, around 90% of them seen once, and the ten largest clones take roughly 4.3%. Sequencing was carried out using blood. These receptors all come from a male donor with vitiligo. Each CDR3 is given with its conserved first and last residue. D genes are given only for firm matches. Clone size appears in some rows only: once, few, many, or a class for an expanded clone.

length	D	size	V	J	DNA	CDR3
13	.	.	TRBV27	TRBJ1-5	TGTGCCAGCAGTCCAGGGGTTAATCAGCCCCAGCATTTT	CASSPGVNQPQHF
17	.	.	TRBV5-4	TRBJ2-7	TGTGCCAGCAGCCCCACCCCCCCCGGGACTTCGACCTACGAGCAGTACTTC	CASSPTPPGTSTYEQYF
14	.	.	TRBV6-1	TRBJ1-1	TGTGCCAGCAGGCTGGGGGGGCTTTACACTGAAGCTTTCTTT	CASRLGGLYTEAFF
14	.	.	TRBV30	TRBJ1-5	TGTGCCTGGAGTGTTCGGGTAATTAATCAGCCCCAGCATTTT	CAWSVRVINQPQHF
16	TRBD1	.	TRBV7-2	TRBJ2-7	TGTGCCAGCACCCTAGTTCCACGACAGGGCTCCTACGAGCAGTACTTC	CASTLVPRQGSYEQYF
15	.	.	TRBV9	TRBJ2-2	TGTGCCAGCAGCGTAGAAGCTCGGAGCACCGGGGAGCTGTTTTTT	CASSVEARSTGELFF
14	TRBD1	once	TRBV4-1	TRBJ2-2	TGCGCCAGCAGCCAGAGACAGGGGCCCGGGGAGCTGTTTTTT	CASSQRQGPGELFF
15	.	.	TRBV7-9	TRBJ1-1	TGTGCCAGCAGCTCACTTGGACAGCTGAACACTGAAGCTTTCTTT	CASSSLGQLNTEAFF
17	TRBD2	.	TRBV10-3	TRBJ2-2	TGTGCCATCAGTGAGTCGATAGCGGGGGGCCCACCCGGGGAGCTGTTTTTT	CAISESIAGGPPGELFF
14	.	.	TRBV2	TRBJ1-1	TGTGCCAGCAGTGGAGGGTCGGGGGGCCGGGTGGCTTTCTTT	CASSGGSGGRVAFF
15	TRBD1	.	TRBV7-6	TRBJ1-3	TGTGCCAGCAGCCCCTGGGACAGGGGCCCGGACACCATATATTTT	CASSPWDRGPDTIYF
14	.	.	TRBV9	TRBJ2-5	TGTGCCAGCAACCCGACAGGGACTTGGGAGACCCAGTACTTC	CASNPTGTWETQYF
14	.	.	TRBV11-2	TRBJ1-2	TGTGCCAGCAGCTTCTCTTGGGGCCAGGATGGCTACACCTTC	CASSFSWGQDGYTF
15	.	.	TRBV7-9	TRBJ1-5	TGTGCCAGCAGCTCACAGGGCCATAGCAATCAGCCCCAGCATTTT	CASSSQGHSNQPQHF
12	.	.	TRBV6-5	TRBJ1-2	TGTGCCAGCAGTCATACAGGAAATGGCTACACCTTC	CASSHTGNGYTF
12	.	.	TRBV19	TRBJ1-2	TGTGCCAGTAGTATCGAGGCAATAGGCTACACCTTC	CASSIEAIGYTF
14	.	few	TRBV2	TRBJ1-3	TGTGCCGGGACACCCAGGATTTCTGGAAACACCATATATTTT	CAGTPRISGNTIYF
13	.	once	TRBV10-3	TRBJ1-5	TGTGCCATCAGTGAGTCGGGGGGACAGCCCCAGCATTTT	CAISESGGQPQHF
17	.	.	TRBV11-1	TRBJ2-1	TGTGCCAGCAGCTACCGCTCGGGGAAGAGCTCCTACAATGAGCAGTTCTTC	CASSYRSGKSSYNEQFF
13	.	.	TRBV5-8	TRBJ1-2	TGTGCCAGCAGACCGGGACTTGTTCGCGGCTACACCTTC	CASRPGLVRGYTF
16	TRBD1	.	TRBV29-1	TRBJ2-7	TGCAGCGTTCGAGCTATTCCGGGACAGGGTTTCGACGAGCAGTACTTC	CSVRAIPGQGFDEQYF
13	TRBD1	.	TRBV6-5	TRBJ2-7	TGTGCCAGCGGACGGACAGGTCCCTACGAGCAGTACTTC	CASGRTGPYEQYF
13	TRBD1	.	TRBV29-1	TRBJ1-5	TGCAGCGTCCTCGGGACAGAAAATCAGCCCCAGCATTTT	CSVLGTENQPQHF
14	.	.	TRBV19	TRBJ1-5	TGTGCCAGTAGTATCCGCTCAGGTCTTCAGCCCCAGCATTTT	CASSIRSGLQPQHF
13	.	.	TRBV4-3	TRBJ2-2	TGCGCCAGCAGCCAACCCGGACTAGGGGAGCTGTTTTTT	CASSQPGLGELFF
13	TRBD2	.	TRBV30	TRBJ2-3	TGTGCCTGGGCTAGCGGAGGGACAGATACGCAGTATTTT	CAWASGGTDTQYF
13	.	.	TRBV19	TRBJ2-7	TGTGCCAGTAGTATTGGGGCTACCTACGAGCAGTACTTC	CASSIGATYEQYF
12	.	.	TRBV29-1	TRBJ1-2	TGCAGCGTTGAATCACAACACTATGGCTACACCTTC	CSVESQHYGYTF
15	TRBD2	.	TRBV7-2	TRBJ2-5	TGTGCCAGCAGCCCTGGGACTAGCGGGCAAGAGACCCAGTACTTC	CASSPGTSGQETQYF
14	.	.	TRBV6-5	TRBJ2-5	TGTGCCAGCAGTTACTCGGGCAGACCCGAGACCCAGTACTTC	CASSYSGRPETQYF
17	TRBD2	.	TRBV7-6	TRBJ2-7	TGTGCCAGCAGCCCCGGGGCAGCGGGGGGCCTCTCCTACGAGCAGTACTTC	CASSPGAAGGLSYEQYF
18	TRBD1	.	TRBV15	TRBJ1-3	TGTGCCACCAGCAGAGATCTGATAGGACAGGGGGCTGGAAACACCATATATTTT	CATSRDLIGQGAGNTIYF
14	.	.	TRBV6-6	TRBJ1-2	TGTGCCAGCAGTTCCCCCAGGGTAACATATGGCTACACCTTC	CASSSPRVTYGYTF
16	.	.	TRBV7-3	TRBJ2-2	TGTGCCAGCAGCTTAAGTTCAGGCGTGCTTGCCGGGGAGCTGTTTTTT	CASSLSSGVLAGELFF
15	.	.	TRBV9	TRBJ1-4	TGTGCCAGCAGCGCGCAGGGTTTAGCTAATGAAAAACTGTTTTTT	CASSAQGLANEKLFF
13	.	.	TRBV2	TRBJ2-7	TGTGCCAGCGCGAGGACGGCGGGTTACGAGCAGTACTTC	CASARTAGYEQYF